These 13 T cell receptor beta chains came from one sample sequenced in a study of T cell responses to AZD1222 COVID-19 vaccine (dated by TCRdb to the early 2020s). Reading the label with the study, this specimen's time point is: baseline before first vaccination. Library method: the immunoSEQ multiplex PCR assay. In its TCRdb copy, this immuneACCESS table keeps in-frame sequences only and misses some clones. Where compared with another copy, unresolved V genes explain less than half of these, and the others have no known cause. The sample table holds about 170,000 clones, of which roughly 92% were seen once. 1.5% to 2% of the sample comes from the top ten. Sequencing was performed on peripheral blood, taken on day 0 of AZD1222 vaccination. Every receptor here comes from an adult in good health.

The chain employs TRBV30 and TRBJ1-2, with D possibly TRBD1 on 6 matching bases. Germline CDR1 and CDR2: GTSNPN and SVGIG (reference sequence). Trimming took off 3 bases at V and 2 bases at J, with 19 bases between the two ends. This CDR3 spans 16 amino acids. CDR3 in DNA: TGTGCCTGGAGGGCTCAACCGCCGGGACAAAACTATGGCTACACCTTC. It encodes CAWRAQPPGQNYGYTF.

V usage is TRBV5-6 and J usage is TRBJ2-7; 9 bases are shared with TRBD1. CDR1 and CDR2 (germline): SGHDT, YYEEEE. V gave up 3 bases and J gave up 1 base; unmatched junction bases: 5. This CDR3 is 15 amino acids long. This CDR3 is CASSYTGGGSYEQYF. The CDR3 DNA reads TGTGCCAGCAGCTACACAGGGGGCGGATCCTACGAGCAGTACTTC.

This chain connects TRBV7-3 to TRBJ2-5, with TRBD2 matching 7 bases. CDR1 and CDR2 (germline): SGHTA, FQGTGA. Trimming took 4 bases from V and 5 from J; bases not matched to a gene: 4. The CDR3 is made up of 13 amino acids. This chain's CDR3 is CASSSGLQETQYF. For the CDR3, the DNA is TGTGCCAGCAGCTCGGGACTACAGGAGACCCAGTACTTC.

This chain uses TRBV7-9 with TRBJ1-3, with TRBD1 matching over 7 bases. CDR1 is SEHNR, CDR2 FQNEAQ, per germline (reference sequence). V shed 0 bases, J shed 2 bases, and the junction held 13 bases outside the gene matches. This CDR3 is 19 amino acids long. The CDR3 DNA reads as TGTGCCAGCAGCTTAGCGGCGGCAGGGGGGCGAAAAACTGGAAACACCATATATTTT. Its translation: CASSLAAAGGRKTGNTIYF. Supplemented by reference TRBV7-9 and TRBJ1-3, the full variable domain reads DTGVSQNPRHKITKRGQNVTFRCDPISEHNRLYWYRQTLGQGPEFLTYFQNEAQLEKSRLLSDRFSAERPKGSFSTLEIQRTEQGDSAMYLCASSLAAAGGRKTGNTIYFGEGSWLTVV.

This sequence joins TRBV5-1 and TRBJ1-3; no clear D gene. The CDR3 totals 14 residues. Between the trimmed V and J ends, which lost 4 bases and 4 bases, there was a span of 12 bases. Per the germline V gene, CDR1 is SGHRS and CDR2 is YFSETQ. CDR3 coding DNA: TGCGCCAGCAGCCCAGAGGGTAGAGGAAACACCATATATTTT. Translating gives CASSPEGRGNTIYF.

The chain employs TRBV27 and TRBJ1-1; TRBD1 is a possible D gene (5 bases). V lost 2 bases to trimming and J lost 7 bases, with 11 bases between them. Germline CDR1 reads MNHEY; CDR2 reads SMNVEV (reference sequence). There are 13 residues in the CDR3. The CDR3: CASSLQGLGEAFF. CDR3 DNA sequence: TGTGCCAGCAGTTTACAGGGACTGGGTGAAGCTTTCTTT.

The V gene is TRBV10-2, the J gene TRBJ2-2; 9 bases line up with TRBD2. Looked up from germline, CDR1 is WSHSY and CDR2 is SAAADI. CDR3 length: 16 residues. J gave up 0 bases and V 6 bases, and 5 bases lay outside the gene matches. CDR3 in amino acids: CASRISGGSNTGELFF. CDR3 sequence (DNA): TGCGCCAGCAGAATTAGCGGGGGTTCGAACACCGGGGAGCTGTTTTTT.

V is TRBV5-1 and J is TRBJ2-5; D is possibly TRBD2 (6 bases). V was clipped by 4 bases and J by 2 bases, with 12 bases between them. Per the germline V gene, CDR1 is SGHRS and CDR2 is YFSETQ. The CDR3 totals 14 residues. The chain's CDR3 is CASSLSGPQETQYF. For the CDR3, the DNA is TGCGCCAGCAGCCTAAGCGGGCCACAAGAGACCCAGTACTTC.

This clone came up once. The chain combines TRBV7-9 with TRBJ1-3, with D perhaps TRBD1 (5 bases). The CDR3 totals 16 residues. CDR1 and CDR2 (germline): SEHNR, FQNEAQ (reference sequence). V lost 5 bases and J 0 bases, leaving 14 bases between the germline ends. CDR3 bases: TGTGCCAGCAGCCTGGGGCGAACAAGCTCTGGAAACACCATATATTTT. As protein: CASSLGRTSSGNTIYF.

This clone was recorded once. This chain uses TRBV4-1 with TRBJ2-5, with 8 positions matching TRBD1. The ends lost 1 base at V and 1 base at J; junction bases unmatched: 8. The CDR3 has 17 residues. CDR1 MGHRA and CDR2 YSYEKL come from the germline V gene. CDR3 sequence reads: CASSQALGTGIQETQYF. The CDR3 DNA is TGCGCCAGCAGCCAAGCCTTGGGGACAGGAATCCAAGAGACCCAGTACTTC.

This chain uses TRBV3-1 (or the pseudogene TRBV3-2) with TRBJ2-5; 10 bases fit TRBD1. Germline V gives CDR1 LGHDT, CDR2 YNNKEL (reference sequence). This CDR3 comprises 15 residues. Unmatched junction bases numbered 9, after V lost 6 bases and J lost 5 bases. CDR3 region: CASSIGTGVPETQYF. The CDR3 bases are TGTGCCAGCAGTATCGGGACAGGGGTCCCGGAGACCCAGTACTTC.

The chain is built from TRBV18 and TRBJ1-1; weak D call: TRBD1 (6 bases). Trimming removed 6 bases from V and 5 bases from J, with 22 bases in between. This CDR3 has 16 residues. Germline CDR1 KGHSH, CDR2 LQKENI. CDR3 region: CASSRPSGGQGTEAFF. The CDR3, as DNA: TGTGCCAGCTCGAGACCGTCGGGGGGCCAGGGTACTGAAGCTTTCTTT.

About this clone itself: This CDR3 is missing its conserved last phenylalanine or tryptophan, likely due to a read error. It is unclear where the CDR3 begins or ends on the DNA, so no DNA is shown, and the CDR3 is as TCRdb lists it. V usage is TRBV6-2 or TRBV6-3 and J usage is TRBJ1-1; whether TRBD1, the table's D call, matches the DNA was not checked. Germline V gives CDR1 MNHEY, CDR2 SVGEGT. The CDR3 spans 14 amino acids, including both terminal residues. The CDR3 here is CASSYSRQGATSDL.